This entry lists 17 T cell receptor beta chains sequenced from one sample in a study of T cell repertoires in cytomegalovirus infection. These receptors' targets are unknown. A single record per CDR3 protein comes from TCRdb applying MiXCR to the reads. The data show about 310,000 distinct CDR3 sequences, roughly 25% seen once. The sample here was cultured PBMCs, taken from culture after CMV antigen stimulation. These receptors were collected from a human donor in good health (CMV status not recorded). Some clones in this sample may be carry-over from other donors' samples.

The chain links TRBV7-9 to TRBJ2-2; 8 nucleotides match TRBD1. Germline trimming cut 3 bases from V and 5 bases from J; bases unmatched to any gene: 14. The CDR3 is 18 amino acids. Germline V CDR1 and CDR2: SEHNR, FQNEAQ (reference sequence). CDR3 nucleotides: TGTGCCAGCAGCTTCGCAAGGCTTGGGACAGGACTTACCGGGGAGCTGTTTTTT. It specifies CASSFARLGTGLTGELFF.

The J gene is TRBJ1-2, the V gene TRBV6-5; TRBD1 agrees at 7 bases. Trimming cost V 6 bases and J 6 bases; bases outside gene matches: 10. CDR1 and CDR2 from the germline V gene are MNHEY and SVGAGI. The CDR3 extends over 14 amino acids. DNA for the CDR3: TGTGCCAGCAGACTTGACAGGGCTAATCATGGCTACACCTTC. Translated: CASRLDRANHGYTF.

This clonotype was recorded at least ten times. The chain is built from TRBV7-6 and TRBJ2-3, with D perhaps assigned TRBD1 or TRBD2 (5 bases each). From germline, CDR1 is SGHVS and CDR2 FNYEAQ. Trimming took 0 bases from V and 3 from J, leaving 7 bases between them. The CDR3 contains 14 residues. The CDR3 spells CASSLARGTDTQYF. In nucleotides, the CDR3 is TGTGCCAGCAGCTTAGCGAGGGGAACAGATACGCAGTATTTT.

This clonotype has a count of ten or more. V is TRBV11-2 and J is TRBJ2-3; D perhaps matches TRBD2 (6 bases). In germline, CDR1 is SGHAT, CDR2 FQNNGV. V dropped 4 bases and J dropped 3 bases, with 17 bases sitting between them. This CDR3 region has 16 residues. The DNA for the CDR3 is TGTGCCAGCAGCTCTCCCGGTCCCGGGGGTACAGATACGCAGTATTTT. Its protein is CASSSPGPGGTDTQYF.

This clonotype was seen a few times. The rearrangement joins TRBV6-6 to TRBJ2-1; D gene unclear. This CDR3 is built from 18 residues. V was cut by 2 bases and J by 3 bases, with 20 bases left in between. Per germline, CDR1 MNHNY and CDR2 SVGAGI (reference sequence). The CDR3: CASSYLPSGGGIYNEQFF. CDR3 coding DNA: TGTGCCAGCAGTTACCTCCCTTCGGGCGGCGGTATCTACAATGAGCAGTTCTTC.

This clonotype has a handful of counts. The genes are TRBV6-2 or TRBV6-3 and TRBJ2-1; tentatively, D is TRBD1 (5 bases). The germline CDR1 and CDR2 sequences are MNHEY and SVGEGT. CDR3 length equals 15 residues. Trimming shortened V by 2 bases and J by 5 bases, and 13 bases separated the two germline ends. The CDR3 sequence: CASSYDAGYHNEQFF. Written as DNA, the CDR3 is TGTGCCAGCAGTTACGACGCAGGGTACCACAATGAGCAGTTCTTC.

The sample holds a few counts of this clonotype. The genes are TRBV28 and TRBJ2-7, with TRBD2 identical over 11 bases. The CDR3 spans 17 residues. J gave up 5 bases and V 3 bases, and 12 bases lay outside the gene matches. CDR1 is MDHEN and CDR2 is SYDVKM in the germline V gene. The CDR3 sequence is CASSFRTLAGGQHEQYF. The CDR3 coding sequence is TGTGCCAGCAGTTTCCGTACGTTAGCGGGAGGGCAACACGAGCAGTACTTC.

V and J are TRBV15 and TRBJ2-6; 7 nucleotides line up with TRBD1. Germline CDR1 LNHNV, CDR2 YYDKDF (reference sequence). The CDR3 loop spans 18 amino acids. Trimming took 7 bases from V and 2 from J; bases not matched to a gene: 14. The DNA for the CDR3 is TGTGCCACCACAAATCACAGGGGACAGAATCCTGGGGCCAACGTCCTGACTTTC. It is translated as CATTNHRGQNPGANVLTF.

There are a few counts of this clonotype. The DNA for the CDR3 is TGTGCCAGCAGAACCGGGACAGGGAACACTGAAGCTTTCTTT. Amino acid sequence: CASRTGTGNTEAFF. This rearrangement joins TRBV7-2 to TRBJ1-1; 8 positions agree with TRBD1. The CDR3 is 14 residues long. V shed 6 bases, J shed 1 base, and the junction held 4 bases outside the gene matches. Germline V gene data show CDR1 as SGHTA and CDR2 as FQGNSA.

This clonotype was recorded a few times. CDR3 bases: TGTGCCAGCAGCTCAGGGACCTTTTTGGACACTGAAGCTTTCTTT. Translated: CASSSGTFLDTEAFF. The rearrangement links TRBV7-3 to TRBJ1-1; tentative D call: TRBD1 (5 bases). The CDR3 consists of 15 residues. Germline lookup yields CDR1 SGHTA and CDR2 FQGTGA. V was trimmed by 4 bases and J by 3 bases, leaving 15 bases between them.

The CDR3 nucleotides read TGTGCCATCAGTGCAATGGTAGCGGGAGGGTGGTACAATGAGCAGTTCTTC. Residues: CAISAMVAGGWYNEQFF. This chain links TRBV10-3 with TRBJ2-1; 11 nucleotides agree with TRBD2. The ends lost 4 bases at V and 4 bases at J; junction bases unmatched: 9. From germline, CDR1 is ENHRY and CDR2 SYGVKD. CDR3 size: 17 residues.

The gene calls are TRBV10-3 and TRBJ2-1; 13 bases map to TRBD2. Germline CDR1 ENHRY, CDR2 SYGVKD. J was trimmed by 3 bases and V by 2 bases; bases with no gene match: 4. CDR3 size: 17 residues. The CDR3 here is CAISETLAGGGYNEQFF. DNA for the CDR3: TGTGCCATCAGTGAGACACTAGCGGGAGGGGGCTACAATGAGCAGTTCTTC.

This clonotype showed up many times. The chain joins TRBV7-6 to TRBJ2-5, with 12 bases fitting TRBD2. The CDR3 is 20 amino acids. The germline V gene has CDR1 SGHVS and CDR2 FNYEAQ. V lost 3 bases to trimming and J lost 5 bases; unmatched junction nucleotides: 19. This CDR3 is CASSFLPSGASGRAEETQYF. DNA of the CDR3: TGTGCCAGCAGCTTCCTACCGAGTGGGGCTAGCGGGAGGGCCGAGGAGACCCAGTACTTC.

The V call is TRBV2, the J call TRBJ2-5; a weak D match, TRBD1 (5 bases). V lost 6 bases and J lost 1, with 18 bases in between. The CDR3 has 16 amino acids. Looked up from germline, CDR1 is SNHLY and CDR2 is FYNNEI. The CDR3 coding sequence is TGTGCCAGCAGACACAGAACAGGTCTCGGCCAAGAGACCCAGTACTTC. Its translation is CASRHRTGLGQETQYF.

This clonotype was counted between two and nine times. The chain employs TRBV12-3 or TRBV12-4 and TRBJ1-2, with 8 bases fitting TRBD1. The V gene end was trimmed by 6 bases and the J gene end by 4 bases; junction bases not matched to a gene: 7. The CDR3 length is 14 residues. The CDR3 sequence is CASSPTGQVYGYTF. In DNA form, the CDR3 reads TGTGCCAGCAGCCCGACGGGACAGGTCTATGGCTACACCTTC.

DNA for the CDR3: TGTGCCAGCAGTGAAAGGGTACCTAATGAAAAACTGTTTTTT. Its protein is CASSERVPNEKLFF. V gene TRBV2 combines with J gene TRBJ1-4; D gene ambiguous. Trimming removed 2 bases at V and 3 bases at J, with 7 bases between. The germline gives CDR1 SNHLY, CDR2 FYNNEI. CDR3 length equals 14 residues.

The J gene is TRBJ1-1, the V gene TRBV4-1, with D perhaps matching TRBD1 (6 bases). Germline V CDR1 and CDR2: MGHRA, YSYEKL. This CDR3 is built from 16 residues. Deletions cut 0 bases from V and 5 bases from J, with 16 bases between. The CDR3, as DNA: TGCGCCAGCAGCCAAGAAAAGACCCAGGGGAGGACTGAAGCTTTCTTT. The encoded protein is CASSQEKTQGRTEAFF.